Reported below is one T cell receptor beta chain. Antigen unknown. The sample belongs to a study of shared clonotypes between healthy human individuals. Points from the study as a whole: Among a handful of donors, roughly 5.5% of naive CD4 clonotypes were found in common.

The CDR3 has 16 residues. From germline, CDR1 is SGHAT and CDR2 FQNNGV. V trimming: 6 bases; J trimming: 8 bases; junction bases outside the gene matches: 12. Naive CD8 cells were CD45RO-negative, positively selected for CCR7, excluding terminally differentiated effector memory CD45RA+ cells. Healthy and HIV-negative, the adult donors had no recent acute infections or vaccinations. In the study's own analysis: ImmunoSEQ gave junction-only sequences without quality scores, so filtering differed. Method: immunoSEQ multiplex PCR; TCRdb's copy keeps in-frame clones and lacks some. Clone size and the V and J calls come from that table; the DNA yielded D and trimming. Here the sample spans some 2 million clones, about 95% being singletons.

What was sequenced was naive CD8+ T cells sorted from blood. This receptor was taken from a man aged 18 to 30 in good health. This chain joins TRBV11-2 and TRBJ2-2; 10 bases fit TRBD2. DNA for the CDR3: TGTGCCAGCAGACCTCATAGCGGGGGGTCGACGGGGGAGCTGTTTTTT. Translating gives CASRPHSGGSTGELFF.